This T cell receptor (beta chain) was profiled in a study of beta chain features in type 1 diabetes. General observations from the study: Shortening of TCRB CDR3s, moderate but significant, appeared in all four CD4+ subsets of Type 1 diabetes patients. Comparison showed that naive, central memory and Treg TCRB repertoires appeared more similar among patients than among healthy donors. When VDJ junctions were examined, type 1 diabetes patients showed fewer insertions and more deletions. With patients and controls alike, PCR might favor shorter templates to an equal degree.

This clone showed up just a few times. Its target is not known. In the same sample, other DNA sequences code for this CDR3. The V end lost 1 base, the J end lost 1 base, and 7 bases lay between the germline ends. The CDR3 has 14 residues. Looked up from germline, CDR1 is KGHSH and CDR2 is LQKENI. Of the isolated RNA, all was reverse transcribed, and so the sequenced material was expressed TCRB transcripts. Data came from immunoSEQ multiplex PCR; TCRdb stores just in-frame clones and leaves some out. This sample yields over 150,000 clones, of which 7.8% are seen a single time; more than 0.75% belongs to the top ten.

The sequencing sample was made of central memory CD4+ T cells from blood. The source is a middle-aged woman with type 1 diabetes. The rearrangement joins TRBV18 to TRBJ1-1, with D possibly being TRBD1 (5 bases). CDR3 sequence: CASSPQGQNTEAFF. The CDR3 bases are TGTGCCAGCTCACCACAGGGGCAGAACACTGAAGCTTTCTTT.